The clone carrying this T cell receptor (beta chain) was counted a few times. Here immunoSEQ multiplex PCR was the method, and the copy in TCRdb shows in-frame clones only, minus some. The table has approximately 39,000 clones, roughly three quarters seen once; the top ten hold about 20%. This sample was included in a study of OX40 agonist ivuxolimab in advanced cancers. For the study at large: Clinicians treated patients with ivuxolimab, an agonistic anti-OX40 (CD134) antibody. Those enrolled were roughly 85% male, with a mean age of around 58 years and ages from 23 to 79.

The CDR3 covers 14 residues. The germline CDR1 and CDR2 sequences are KGHSH and LQKENI. V was shortened by 3 bases and J by 6 bases, with 12 bases between the two germline ends. This chain links TRBV18 with TRBJ1-5, with a weak D call TRBD1 (5 bases). Sequencing was performed on CD4+ or CD8+ T cells sorted from blood, taken in a trial of the OX40 agonist ivuxolimab. This sequence was found in an adult with an advanced solid tumor such as melanoma, head and neck, liver or kidney cancer. In nucleotides, the CDR3 is TGTGCCAGCTCACCTATTCAGGGAGGTCAGCCCCAGCATTTT. This encodes CASSPIQGGQPQHF.